The 21 T cell receptor beta chains presented below share a single source sample, sequenced in a study of regulatory T cells in long-lasting Graves disease. Time point given: persistent/refractory GD, antithyroid drugs over 5 years with positive TRAb. TCR sequences were obtained from RNA taken from PBMCs. Sequencing libraries for TCR beta were prepared with iRepertoire HTBI primers and Arm-PCR of CDR3 regions. TCRdb re-called the multiplex PCR reads with MiXCR, one entry per CDR3 protein. The profile shows about 470,000 distinct CDR3 sequences, 20% to 25% of them singletons. The specimen comprised peripheral blood mononuclear cells (PBMCs), sampled when the disease was refractory, from a patient treated with antithyroid drugs. The receptors stem from a female donor with Graves disease.

This clonotype was seen many times. The chain uses TRBV12-3 or TRBV12-4 and TRBJ1-5, with D possibly TRBD1 on 5 matching bases. This CDR3 contains 16 residues. Trimming pared 2 bases from V and 9 bases from J, leaving 20 bases between. The CDR3 bases are TGTGCCAGCAGTTTAAAGGTGGTCCGGGGGGGAGGGCCCCAGCATTTT. It yields the protein CASSLKVVRGGGPQHF.

Only one count was recorded for this clonotype. The CDR3 DNA reads TGTGCCAGCAGCTTGCCCCCGGGACTAGGGAACTACAATGAGCAGTTCTTC. Translation: CASSLPPGLGNYNEQFF. V gene TRBV7-2 combines with J gene TRBJ2-1, with 8 positions matching TRBD2. V lost 3 bases to trimming and J lost 3 bases; unmatched junction nucleotides: 10. The CDR3 consists of 17 residues. The germline CDR1 and CDR2 sequences are SGHTA and FQGNSA.

This clonotype was picked up a small number of times. The gene calls are TRBV7-9 and TRBJ2-1; a possible D gene is TRBD2 (6 bases). Deletions cut 4 bases from V and 4 bases from J, with 11 bases between. There are 14 residues in the CDR3. Germline-derived CDR1 and CDR2 are SEHNR and FQNEAQ (reference sequence). CDR3 loop: CASSSEEGYNEQFF. In DNA, the CDR3 is TGTGCCAGCAGCTCAGAGGAGGGGTACAATGAGCAGTTCTTC. The whole variable domain, filled in from reference TRBV7-9 and TRBJ2-1, reads DTGVSQNPRHKITKRGQNVTFRCDPISEHNRLYWYRQTLGQGPEFLTYFQNEAQLEKSRLLSDRFSAERPKGSFSTLEIQRTEQGDSAMYLCASSSEEGYNEQFFGPGTRLTVL.

This clonotype was observed at least ten times. The CDR3 nucleotides are TGCAGTGCTAGTAGGGGCCAGGATCGGGAGCAGTACTTC. This sequence encodes CSASRGQDREQYF. The rearrangement uses TRBV20-1 and TRBJ2-7; D perhaps matches TRBD1 (5 bases). The V end was cut by 3 bases, the J end by 7 bases, with 16 bases between. Per germline, CDR1 DFQATT and CDR2 SNEGSKA (reference sequence). The CDR3 totals 13 residues.

V gene TRBV5-1 combines with J gene TRBJ2-2, with D tentatively TRBD1 (6 bases). Germline values: CDR1 SGHRS, CDR2 YFSETQ. V was clipped by 4 bases and J by 9 bases, with 13 bases between them. The CDR3 runs 13 residues. DNA of the CDR3: TGCGCCAGCAGCAGGGACACCGGCCGGGAGCTGTTTTTT. Protein: CASSRDTGRELFF.

The rearrangement joins TRBV30 to TRBJ2-7; 7 bases fit TRBD1. Germline lookup yields CDR1 GTSNPN and CDR2 SVGIG (reference sequence). V shed 4 bases, J shed 0 bases, and the junction held 3 bases outside the gene matches. CDR3 length: 13 residues. CDR3 amino acids: CAWTRTGSYEQYF. The CDR3 bases are TGTGCCTGGACTAGGACAGGCTCCTACGAGCAGTACTTC.

In nucleotides, the CDR3 is TGTGCCAGCAGCTTATGGGGCGCGAGACAGCAAGAGACCCAGTACTTC. It encodes CASSLWGARQQETQYF. The chain joins TRBV7-9 to TRBJ2-5, with D possibly being TRBD1 (5 bases). CDR1 is SEHNR and CDR2 is FQNEAQ in the germline V gene (reference sequence). V was cut by 2 bases and J by 2 bases, with 15 bases left in between. This CDR3 is built from 16 residues.

In this sample, this clonotype turned up many times. The chain combines TRBV28 with TRBJ1-6; TRBD1 might be the D (5 bases). Germline loops: CDR1 MDHEN, CDR2 SYDVKM. The V and J ends lost 5 bases and 14 bases respectively, with 13 bases between them. The CDR3 consists of 12 residues. The CDR3 loop is CASSTTAQSLHF. The DNA of the CDR3 is TGTGCCAGCAGTACGACAGCCCAATCCCTCCACTTT.

This clonotype was seen more than once but under ten times. Its ends do not fully match the called genes, so a read error is possible. J is TRBJ1-1 and V is TRBV7-7; no clear D. The CDR3 contains 13 residues. Looked up from germline, CDR1 is SSHAT and CDR2 is FNYEAQ (reference sequence). CDR3 in DNA: TGTGCTAGCAGTGCTAACATGTACACTGAAGCTTTCTTT. Translation: CASSANMYTEAFF.

The V gene is TRBV6-4, the J gene TRBJ2-7; weak D call: TRBD2 (6 bases). Germline CDR1 MRHNA, CDR2 SNTAGT. Between the trimmed V and J ends, which lost 4 bases and 1 base, there was a span of 14 bases. This CDR3 is built from 15 residues. In DNA form, the CDR3 reads TGTGCCAGCAGTGTGTCAAGCGGAGGGTCCTACGAGCAGTACTTC. It is translated as CASSVSSGGSYEQYF.

This clonotype was detected many times. CDR3 bases: TGTGCCAGCAGTCGCACAGGGGGGACACCCCTCCACTTT. This encodes CASSRTGGTPLHF. The chain has TRBV27 and TRBJ1-6; 8 nucleotides line up with TRBD1. J gave up 11 bases and V 5 bases, and 5 bases lay outside the gene matches. The CDR3 length is 13 residues. CDR1 and CDR2 (germline): MNHEY, SMNVEV (reference sequence).

The rearrangement uses TRBV20-1 and TRBJ2-7; TRBD2 agrees at 14 bases. The germline V gene encodes CDR1 DFQATT and CDR2 SNEGSKA (reference sequence). J was trimmed by 4 bases and V by 3 bases; bases with no gene match: 8. This CDR3 contains 16 residues. The CDR3 spells CSARPGTSGSMYEQYF. In DNA form, the CDR3 reads TGCAGTGCTAGGCCCGGGACTAGCGGGAGTATGTACGAGCAGTACTTC.

This clonotype was detected many times. The CDR3 loop reads CASSLYPTIGEKLFF. In DNA form, the CDR3 reads TGTGCCAGCAGCTTGTACCCCACCATAGGTGAAAAACTGTTTTTT. The V and J genes are TRBV5-4 and TRBJ1-4; D not certain. Deletions cut 1 base from V and 7 bases from J, with 14 bases between. The length of the CDR3 is 15 residues. The germline gives CDR1 SGHNT, CDR2 YYREEE (reference sequence).

The chain carries TRBV6-1 and TRBJ1-5; tentatively, D is TRBD1 (5 bases). The CDR3 has 12 residues. Germline CDR1 MNHNS, CDR2 SASEGT. V was pared by 8 bases and J by 4 bases, with 9 bases between. CDR3 bases: TGTGCCAGCCAGGGCCCAAATCAGCCCCAGCATTTT. It codes for CASQGPNQPQHF.

V is TRBV7-2 and J is TRBJ1-6; D is uncertain. The CDR3 has 15 residues. Per germline, CDR1 SGHTA and CDR2 FQGNSA. V dropped 5 bases and J dropped 14 bases, with 22 bases sitting between them. CDR3 coding DNA: TGTGCCAGCAGCCCGTGGACGCTCCGAGGGCCATCCCTCCACTTT. This encodes CASSPWTLRGPSLHF.

This clonotype was seen repeatedly, ten times or more. The chain employs TRBV20-1 and TRBJ1-4, with D possibly matching TRBD1 (6 bases). V was pared by 6 bases and J by 5 bases, with 16 bases between. The CDR3 sequence is 14 residues long. Germline CDR1 DFQATT, CDR2 SNEGSKA (reference sequence). CDR3 DNA: TGCAGTGCCCCATCGACAGGAACAAATGAAAAACTGTTTTTT. Its translation is CSAPSTGTNEKLFF.

The genes are TRBV27 and TRBJ2-7; TRBD2 might be the D (5 bases). Germline loops: CDR1 MNHEY, CDR2 SMNVEV (reference sequence). V was trimmed by 6 bases and J by 1 base, leaving 25 bases between them. This CDR3 spans 18 amino acids. In DNA form, the CDR3 reads TGTGCCAGCAGCTCTATACGAAGTAGCGACTATACTTCCTACGAGCAGTACTTC. It yields the protein CASSSIRSSDYTSYEQYF.

V usage is TRBV5-1 and J usage is TRBJ2-5; 9 bases line up with TRBD2. V was clipped by 7 bases and J by 5 bases; unmatched bases: 9. The CDR3 loop spans 14 amino acids. Per germline, CDR1 SGHRS and CDR2 YFSETQ. The CDR3 coding sequence is TGCGCCAGCGGTAGCGGGAGCGGGGGTGAGACCCAGTACTTC. Its translation: CASGSGSGGETQYF.

In this sample, this clonotype turned up a few times. This chain joins TRBV7-2 and TRBJ1-1; D uncertain. V gave up 2 bases and J gave up 6 bases, with 13 bases separating them. Germline V CDR1 and CDR2: SGHTA, FQGNSA. The CDR3 has 14 residues. The CDR3 reads CASSLRYLTSEAFF. CDR3 coding DNA: TGTGCCAGCAGCTTACGATATTTAACTTCTGAAGCTTTCTTT.

This clonotype appeared a few times. The J gene is TRBJ2-3, the V gene TRBV28; 13 nucleotides align to TRBD2. V trimming: 6 bases; J trimming: 2 bases; junction bases outside the gene matches: 5. The CDR3 runs 16 residues. Germline-derived CDR1 and CDR2 are MDHEN and SYDVKM. The CDR3 bases are TGTGCCAGCAGCGATGGACTAGCGGGAGTCACAGATACGCAGTATTTT. Protein product: CASSDGLAGVTDTQYF. The full variable domain, with the rest looked up from reference TRBV28 and TRBJ2-3, is DVKVTQSSRYLVKRTGEKVFLECVQDMDHENMFWYRQDPGLGLRLIYFSYDVKMKEKGDIPEGYSVSREKKERFSLILESASTNQTSMYLCASSDGLAGVTDTQYFGPGTRLTVL.

V is TRBV13 and J is TRBJ2-2; D is uncertain. The ends were cut back, 0 bases at V and 6 bases at J, with 8 bases in the middle. The CDR3 has 14 residues. The germline V gene encodes CDR1 PRHDT and CDR2 FYEKMQ (reference sequence). CDR3 DNA sequence: TGTGCCAGCAGCTTAGGCCAGGAAGCCGGGGAGCTGTTTTTT. Amino acids: CASSLGQEAGELFF.